This T cell receptor (beta chain) came from a study of control samples from healthy donors and cancer patients. Trimming at V came to 5 bases and at J to 0 bases, leaving 5 bases not matched to a gene. The germline V gene encodes CDR1 SGHAT and CDR2 FQNNGV. The CDR3 totals 15 residues. Using immunoSEQ multiplex PCR, the repertoire was profiled, and TCRdb retains in-frame clones only, with some absent. In the table there are some 56,000 clones, roughly 96% of which are singletons. The clonotype originates from a man aged 30-40 years in good health. The chain is built from TRBV11-2 and TRBJ2-5, with 8 positions matching TRBD2. Material for sequencing was blood. The CDR3 coding sequence is TGTGCCAGCAGCACCCGCGGGGGGTACCAAGAGACCCAGTACTTC. Protein product: CASSTRGGYQETQYF. Variable domain in full (rest from reference TRBV11-2 and TRBJ2-5): EAGVAQSPRYKIIEKRQSVAFWCNPISGHATLYWYQQILGQGPKLLIQFQNNGVVDDSQLPKDRFSAERLKGVDSTLKIQPAKLEDSAVYLCASSTRGGYQETQYFGPGTRLLVL.